Reported below is one T cell receptor (beta chain). Its antigen is still unknown. The source of the sample is a study of siplizumab effects on memory and regulatory T cells. Study findings and constraints: The diversity of naive T cells seemed greater than that of memory cells, and their alloresponse contribution seemed major.

Measured with immunoSEQ multiplex PCR; TCRdb has only the in-frame clones, and not every one. The repertoire includes around 120,000 clones, about 94% of them detected once, and 1.5% to 2% sits in the top ten. The CDR3 runs 14 residues. V shed 0 bases and J shed 3 bases, with 10 bases lying between them. The germline gives CDR1 SGHRS, CDR2 YFSETQ. The V gene is TRBV5-1, the J gene TRBJ2-7; D gene ambiguous. This clonotype was sampled from a human donor in good health. The material sequenced was non-Treg CD4+ T cells sorted from blood. CDR3 loop: CASSLDYSHYEQYF. The CDR3, as DNA: TGCGCCAGCAGCTTGGATTACAGCCACTACGAGCAGTACTTC.